This T cell receptor (beta chain) emerged from a study of T cell clonality in common variable immunodeficiency. Data came from immunoSEQ multiplex PCR; TCRdb stores just in-frame clones and leaves some out. Recorded here are roughly 70,000 clones, none singletons. In this sample, this clone turned up a few times. The antigen is unknown. The sequenced fragment ends 3 residues before the CDR3 boundary, so the rest is inferred from the germline J gene. General study points: Shared TCRbeta clones were fewer between CVID subjects than controls.

Deletions cut 5 bases from V and 0 bases from J, with 10 bases between. Germline CDR1 SGHVS, CDR2 FNYEAQ. The CDR3 is 15 amino acids. Sequencing input: peripheral blood mononuclear cells. The receptor comes from a person aged 18-70 years in good health. V gene TRBV7-6 combines with J gene TRBJ2-2; D uncertain. The CDR3 DNA, read in part, is TGTGCCAGCAGCCTACAGCCCGCGAACACCGGGGAG. Translated: CASSLQPANTGE. The CDR3 reads in full as CASSLQPANTGELFF.